This T cell receptor beta chain originates from a study of PD-1 blockade in mismatch repair-deficient tumors. For the study at large: All were previously treated, progressing patients with some twelve mismatch repair-deficient cancer types. Study-wide results and limits: Rapid post-treatment expansion, then contraction, generally preceding radiologic response, marked tumor-resident clones.

TCRdb keeps only in-frame clones here, not all; method: immunoSEQ multiplex PCR. This repertoire shows 100,000 to 150,000 clones, about 86% found once; its top ten account for roughly 12%. A note on this clone: Its antigen remains unidentified.

A few pembrolizumab responders had their TCRs sequenced. The CDR3 totals 21 residues. The V segment lost 2 bases and the J segment 8 bases; nucleotides outside the gene matches: 25. CDR1 is MGHRA and CDR2 is YSYEKL in the germline V gene. The TCR comes from an adult with mismatch repair-deficient cancer. The source was peripheral blood, collected 44 weeks after starting pembrolizumab. The V and J genes are TRBV4-1 and TRBJ2-1; TRBD2 agrees at 9 bases. CDR3 sequence reads: CASSQSRQGGFRLAGNHEQFF. CDR3 sequence (DNA): TGCGCCAGCAGCCAAAGCCGACAGGGTGGGTTTCGGCTAGCGGGAAACCATGAGCAGTTCTTC.